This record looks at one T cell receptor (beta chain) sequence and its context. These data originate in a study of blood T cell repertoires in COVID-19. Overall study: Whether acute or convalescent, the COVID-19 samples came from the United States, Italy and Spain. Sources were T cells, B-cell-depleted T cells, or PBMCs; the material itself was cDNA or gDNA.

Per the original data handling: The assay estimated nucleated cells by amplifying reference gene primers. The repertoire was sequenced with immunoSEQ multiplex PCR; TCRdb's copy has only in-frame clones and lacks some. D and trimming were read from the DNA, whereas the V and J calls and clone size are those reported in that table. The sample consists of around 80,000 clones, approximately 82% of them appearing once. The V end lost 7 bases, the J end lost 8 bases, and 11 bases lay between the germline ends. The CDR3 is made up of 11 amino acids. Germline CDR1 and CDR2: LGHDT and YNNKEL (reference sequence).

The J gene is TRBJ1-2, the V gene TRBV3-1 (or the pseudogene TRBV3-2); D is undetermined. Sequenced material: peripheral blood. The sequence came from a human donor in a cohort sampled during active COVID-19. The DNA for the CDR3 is TGTGCCAGCACCATGGGCGGGGGCTACACCTTC. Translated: CASTMGGGYTF.